These T cell receptor beta chains were read from a single sample in a study of blood T cell repertoires in COVID-19. TCRdb keeps only in-frame clones here, not all; method: immunoSEQ multiplex PCR. The sample shows about 310,000 clones, roughly 91% of them seen only once. Sequencing was carried out using PBMCs or T cells enriched from blood (not recorded which). These receptor sequences come from a woman aged 25 to 39 who had recovered from COVID-19. CDR3s leave out the opening cysteine and the closing phenylalanine or tryptophan. Each record gives: V gene, J gene, clone size, CDR3 protein. Clone size is shown for a subset of rows, as once, few, many or a class of expanded clone.

TRBV6-2/TRBV6-3	TRBJ2-2	-	ASSSLGQGRTGELF
TRBV7-3	TRBJ1-2	-	ASSQGGESANYGYT
TRBV30	TRBJ1-1	-	AWSVLELGQGGLWVTEAF
TRBV4-3	TRBJ1-6	-	ASSRLYRDSTNSPLH
TRBV5-8	TRBJ1-4	-	ASSYWTGTDEKLF
TRBV19	TRBJ1-5	-	ASIGGAGNQPQH
TRBV27	TRBJ2-7	few	ASSFRGTTYEQY
TRBV2	TRBJ1-1	-	ASTPQGWGSTEAF
TRBV14	TRBJ1-2	-	ASSHTGANYGYT
TRBV5-1	TRBJ2-1	-	ASSHGDSGTYNEQF
TRBV18	TRBJ1-1	few	ASSPTGNSEAF
TRBV6-5	TRBJ2-1	-	ASSYSAAKPYNEQF
TRBV5-4	TRBJ1-4	-	ASSSHRTGDHEKLF
TRBV13	TRBJ2-3	once	ASSLLSVTDTQY
TRBV6-5	TRBJ1-4	-	ASSRRDGYNEKLF
TRBV18	TRBJ2-7	-	ASSPLNLANIYEQY
TRBV14	TRBJ1-1	-	ASSQDKFGDRGPVVEAF
TRBV10-3	TRBJ1-5	-	AISESLGQPQH
TRBV11-3	TRBJ2-1	-	ASSLGSSRGYNEQF
TRBV5-6	TRBJ1-1	-	ASSWGTGLNAEAF
TRBV5-1	TRBJ1-1	-	ASSLEGQGTEAF
TRBV18	TRBJ2-3	-	ASSPPAGLTDTQY
TRBV18	TRBJ1-3	-	ASSPRSWAGSFSGNTIY